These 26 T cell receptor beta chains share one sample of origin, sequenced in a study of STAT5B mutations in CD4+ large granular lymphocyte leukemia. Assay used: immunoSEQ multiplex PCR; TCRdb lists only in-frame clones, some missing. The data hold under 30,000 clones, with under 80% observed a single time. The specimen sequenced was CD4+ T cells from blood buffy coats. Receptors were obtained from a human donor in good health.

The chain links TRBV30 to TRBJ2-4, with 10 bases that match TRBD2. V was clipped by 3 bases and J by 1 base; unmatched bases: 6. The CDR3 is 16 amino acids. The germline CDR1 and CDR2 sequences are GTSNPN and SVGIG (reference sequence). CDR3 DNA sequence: TGTGCCTGGAGGCTAGCGGGAGCAGGGGCCAAAAACATTCAGTACTTC. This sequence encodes CAWRLAGAGAKNIQYF. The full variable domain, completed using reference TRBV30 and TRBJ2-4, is SQTIHQWPATLVQPVGSPLSLECTVEGTSNPNLYWYRQAAGRGLQLLFYSVGIGQISSEVPQNLSASRPQDRQFILSSKKLLLSDSGFYLCAWRLAGAGAKNIQYFGAGTRLSVL.

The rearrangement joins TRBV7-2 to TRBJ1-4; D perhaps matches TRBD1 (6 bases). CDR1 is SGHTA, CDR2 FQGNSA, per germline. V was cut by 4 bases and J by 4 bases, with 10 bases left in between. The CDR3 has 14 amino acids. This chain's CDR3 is CASSYRAYNEKLFF. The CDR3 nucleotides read TGTGCCAGCAGCTACAGGGCCTATAATGAAAAACTGTTTTTT.

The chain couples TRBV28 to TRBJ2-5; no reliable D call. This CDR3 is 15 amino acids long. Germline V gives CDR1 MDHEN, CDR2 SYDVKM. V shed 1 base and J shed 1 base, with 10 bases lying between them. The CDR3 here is CASSLSQNLQETQYF. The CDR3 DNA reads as TGTGCCAGCAGTTTATCACAGAACCTCCAAGAGACCCAGTACTTC. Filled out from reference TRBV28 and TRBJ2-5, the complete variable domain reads DVKVTQSSRYLVKRTGEKVFLECVQDMDHENMFWYRQDPGLGLRLIYFSYDVKMKEKGDIPEGYSVSREKKERFSLILESASTNQTSMYLCASSLSQNLQETQYFGPGTRLLVL.

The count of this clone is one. CDR3 in DNA: TGTGCCAGCAGCTTATACTCTGTTAACACCGGGGAGCTGTTTTTT. This translates into CASSLYSVNTGELFF. The chain employs TRBV11-2 and TRBJ2-2; no firm D call. CDR1 and CDR2 from the germline V gene are SGHAT and FQNNGV. Trimming stripped 2 bases from V and 2 bases from J, with 9 bases between. The CDR3 runs 15 residues.

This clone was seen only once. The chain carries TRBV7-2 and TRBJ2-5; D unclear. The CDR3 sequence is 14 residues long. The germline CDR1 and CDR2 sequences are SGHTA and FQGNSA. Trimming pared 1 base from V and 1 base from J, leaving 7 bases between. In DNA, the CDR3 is TGTGCCAGCAGCTTAGTCCACACCCAAGAGACCCAGTACTTC. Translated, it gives CASSLVHTQETQYF.

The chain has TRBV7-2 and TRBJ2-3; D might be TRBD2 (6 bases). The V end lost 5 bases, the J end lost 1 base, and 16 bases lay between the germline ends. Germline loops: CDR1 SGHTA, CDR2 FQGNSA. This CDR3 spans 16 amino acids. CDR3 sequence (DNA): TGTGCCAGCAGCCCCTCTTCTTCGGGAGGCACAGATACGCAGTATTTT. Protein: CASSPSSSGGTDTQYF.

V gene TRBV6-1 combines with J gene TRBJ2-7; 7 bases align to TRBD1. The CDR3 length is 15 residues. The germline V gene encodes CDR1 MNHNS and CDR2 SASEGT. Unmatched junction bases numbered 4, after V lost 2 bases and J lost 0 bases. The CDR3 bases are TGTGCCAGCAGTGAAAAGGCAGGGGGCTCCTACGAGCAGTACTTC. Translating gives CASSEKAGGSYEQYF.

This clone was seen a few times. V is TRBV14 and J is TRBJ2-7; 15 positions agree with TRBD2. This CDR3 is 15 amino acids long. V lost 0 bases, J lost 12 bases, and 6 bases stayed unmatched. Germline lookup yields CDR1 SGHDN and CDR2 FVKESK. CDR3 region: CASSQDGTSGRRMYF. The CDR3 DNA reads TGTGCCAGCAGCCAAGACGGGACTAGCGGGAGGAGGATGTACTTC. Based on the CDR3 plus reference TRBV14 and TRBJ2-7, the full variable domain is EAGVTQFPSHSVIEKGQTVTLRCDPISGHDNLYWYRRVMGKEIKFLLHFVKESKQDESGMPNNRFLAERTGGTYSTLKVQPAELEDSGVYFCASSQDGTSGRRMYFGPGTRLTVT.

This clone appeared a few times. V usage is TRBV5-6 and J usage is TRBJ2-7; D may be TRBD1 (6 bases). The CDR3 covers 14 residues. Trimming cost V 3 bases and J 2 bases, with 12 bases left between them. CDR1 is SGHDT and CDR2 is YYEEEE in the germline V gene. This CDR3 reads CASSWDIGTYEQYF. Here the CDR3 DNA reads TGTGCCAGCAGCTGGGACATCGGAACCTACGAGCAGTACTTC.

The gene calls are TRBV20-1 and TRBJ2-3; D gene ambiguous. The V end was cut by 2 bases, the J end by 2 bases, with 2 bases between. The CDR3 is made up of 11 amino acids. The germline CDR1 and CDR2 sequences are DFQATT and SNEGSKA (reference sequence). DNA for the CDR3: TGCAGTGCTAGATACACAGATACGCAGTATTTT. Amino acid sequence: CSARYTDTQYF.

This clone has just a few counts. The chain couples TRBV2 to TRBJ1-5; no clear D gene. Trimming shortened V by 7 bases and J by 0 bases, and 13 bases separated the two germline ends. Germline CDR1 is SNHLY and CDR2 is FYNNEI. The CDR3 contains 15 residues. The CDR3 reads CASTSATVSNQPQHF. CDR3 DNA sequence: TGTGCCAGCACCTCGGCTACTGTTAGCAATCAGCCCCAGCATTTT.

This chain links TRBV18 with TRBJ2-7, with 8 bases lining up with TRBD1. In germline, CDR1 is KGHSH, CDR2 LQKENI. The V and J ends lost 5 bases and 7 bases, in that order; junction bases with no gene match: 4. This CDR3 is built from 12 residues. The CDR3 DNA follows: TGTGCCAGCTCAGGGACAGGTGAAGAGCAGTACTTC. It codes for CASSGTGEEQYF.

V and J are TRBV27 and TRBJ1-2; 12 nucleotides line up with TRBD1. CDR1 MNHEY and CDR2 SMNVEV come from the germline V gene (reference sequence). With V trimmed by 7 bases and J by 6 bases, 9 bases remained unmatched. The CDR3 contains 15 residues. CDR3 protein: CASMGEGQGANGYTF. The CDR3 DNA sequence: TGTGCCAGCATGGGGGAGGGACAGGGGGCGAATGGCTACACCTTC.

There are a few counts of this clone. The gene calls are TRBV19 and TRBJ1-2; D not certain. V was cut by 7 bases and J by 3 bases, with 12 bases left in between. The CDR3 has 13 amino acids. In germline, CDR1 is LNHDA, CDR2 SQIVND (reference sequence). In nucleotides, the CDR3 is TGTGCCAGTACCGAGGAACCTCACTATGGCTACACCTTC. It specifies CASTEEPHYGYTF.

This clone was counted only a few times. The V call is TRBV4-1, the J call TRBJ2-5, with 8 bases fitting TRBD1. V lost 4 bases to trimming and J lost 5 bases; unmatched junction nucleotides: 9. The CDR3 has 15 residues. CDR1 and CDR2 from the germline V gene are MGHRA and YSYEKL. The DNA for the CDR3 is TGCGCCAGCAGCCCCCGGGACAGGTCGTTGGAGACCCAGTACTTC. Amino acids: CASSPRDRSLETQYF.

In DNA, the CDR3 is TGCGCCAGCAGTGACACAGGGTACACCGGGGAGCTGTTTTTT. Translating gives CASSDTGYTGELFF. This chain connects TRBV10-1 to TRBJ2-2; tentatively, D is TRBD1 (6 bases). The V end lost 3 bases, the J end lost 3 bases, and 8 bases lay between the germline ends. Germline V gives CDR1 WNHNN, CDR2 SYGVQD (reference sequence). CDR3 size: 14 residues.

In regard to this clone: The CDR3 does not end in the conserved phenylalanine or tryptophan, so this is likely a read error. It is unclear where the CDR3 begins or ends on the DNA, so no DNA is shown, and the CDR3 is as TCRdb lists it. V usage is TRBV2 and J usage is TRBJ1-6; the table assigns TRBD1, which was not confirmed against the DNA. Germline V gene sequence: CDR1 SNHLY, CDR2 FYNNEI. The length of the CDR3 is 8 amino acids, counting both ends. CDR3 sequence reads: CASSEGHR.

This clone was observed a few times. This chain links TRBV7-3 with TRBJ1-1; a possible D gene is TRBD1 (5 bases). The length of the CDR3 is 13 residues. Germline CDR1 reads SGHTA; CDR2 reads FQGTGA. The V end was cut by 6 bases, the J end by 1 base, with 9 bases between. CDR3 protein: CASSRQKNTEAFF. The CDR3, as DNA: TGTGCCAGCAGTAGACAGAAGAACACTGAAGCTTTCTTT.

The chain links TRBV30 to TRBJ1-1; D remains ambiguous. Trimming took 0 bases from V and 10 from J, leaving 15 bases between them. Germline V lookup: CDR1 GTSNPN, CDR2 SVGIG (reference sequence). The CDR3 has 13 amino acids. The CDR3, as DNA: TGTGCCTGGAGTGTAAGTAGGAACAGAGGAGCTTTCTTT. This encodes CAWSVSRNRGAFF.

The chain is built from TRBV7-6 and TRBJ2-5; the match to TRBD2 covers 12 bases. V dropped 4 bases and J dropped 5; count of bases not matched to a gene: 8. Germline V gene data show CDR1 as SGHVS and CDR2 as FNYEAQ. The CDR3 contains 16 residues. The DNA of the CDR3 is TGTGCCAGCAGCTCTTCTAGCGGGAGGGCCGGGGAGACCCAGTACTTC. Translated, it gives CASSSSSGRAGETQYF.

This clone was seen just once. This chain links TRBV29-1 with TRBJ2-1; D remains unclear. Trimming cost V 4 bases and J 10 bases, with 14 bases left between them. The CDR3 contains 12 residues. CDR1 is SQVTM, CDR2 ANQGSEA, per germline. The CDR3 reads CSVVPTGREQFF. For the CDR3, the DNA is TGCAGCGTTGTACCAACCGGACGGGAGCAGTTCTTC.

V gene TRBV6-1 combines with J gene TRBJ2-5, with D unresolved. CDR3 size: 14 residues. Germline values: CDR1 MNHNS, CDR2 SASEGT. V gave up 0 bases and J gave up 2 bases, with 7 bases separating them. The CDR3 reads CASSEALFQETQYF. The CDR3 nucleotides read TGTGCCAGCAGTGAAGCCCTCTTTCAAGAGACCCAGTACTTC.

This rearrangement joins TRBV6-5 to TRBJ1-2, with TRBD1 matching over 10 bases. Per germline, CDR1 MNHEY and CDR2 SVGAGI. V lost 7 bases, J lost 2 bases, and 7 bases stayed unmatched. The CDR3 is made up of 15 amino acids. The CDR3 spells CASKMATGGNYGYTF. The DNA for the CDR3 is TGTGCCAGCAAAATGGCGACAGGGGGCAACTATGGCTACACCTTC.

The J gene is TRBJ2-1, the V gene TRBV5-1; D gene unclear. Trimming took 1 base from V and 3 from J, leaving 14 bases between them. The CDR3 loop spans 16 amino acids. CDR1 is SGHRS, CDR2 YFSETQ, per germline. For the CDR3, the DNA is TGCGCCAGCAGCTTGAGATCTCGGGCGGACTACAATGAGCAGTTCTTC. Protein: CASSLRSRADYNEQFF.

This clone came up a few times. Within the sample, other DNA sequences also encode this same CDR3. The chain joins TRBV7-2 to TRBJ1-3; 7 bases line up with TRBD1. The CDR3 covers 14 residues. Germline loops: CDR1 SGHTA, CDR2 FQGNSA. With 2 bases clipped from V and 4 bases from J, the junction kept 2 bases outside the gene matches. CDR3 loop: CASSLRQGGNTIYF. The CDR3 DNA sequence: TGTGCCAGCAGCTTAAGACAGGGAGGAAACACCATATATTTT.

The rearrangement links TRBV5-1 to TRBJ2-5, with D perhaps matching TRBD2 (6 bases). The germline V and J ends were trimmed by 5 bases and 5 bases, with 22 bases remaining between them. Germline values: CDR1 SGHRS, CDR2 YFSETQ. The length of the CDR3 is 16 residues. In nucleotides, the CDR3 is TGCGCCAGCAGTAGAGACGGGACTGCCAATAGGGAGACCCAGTACTTC. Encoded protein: CASSRDGTANRETQYF.